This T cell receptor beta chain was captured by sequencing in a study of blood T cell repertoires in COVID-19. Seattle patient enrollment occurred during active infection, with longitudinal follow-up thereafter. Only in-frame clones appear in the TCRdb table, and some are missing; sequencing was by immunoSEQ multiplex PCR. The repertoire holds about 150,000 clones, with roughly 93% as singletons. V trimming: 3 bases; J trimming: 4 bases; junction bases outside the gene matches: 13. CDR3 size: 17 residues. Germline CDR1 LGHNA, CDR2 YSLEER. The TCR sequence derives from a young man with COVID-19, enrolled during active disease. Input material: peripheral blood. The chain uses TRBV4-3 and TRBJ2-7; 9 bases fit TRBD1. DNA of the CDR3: TGCGCCAGCAGCCAGTCTATCACCCGGGACAGGGCGTACGAGCAGTACTTC. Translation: CASSQSITRDRAYEQYF.